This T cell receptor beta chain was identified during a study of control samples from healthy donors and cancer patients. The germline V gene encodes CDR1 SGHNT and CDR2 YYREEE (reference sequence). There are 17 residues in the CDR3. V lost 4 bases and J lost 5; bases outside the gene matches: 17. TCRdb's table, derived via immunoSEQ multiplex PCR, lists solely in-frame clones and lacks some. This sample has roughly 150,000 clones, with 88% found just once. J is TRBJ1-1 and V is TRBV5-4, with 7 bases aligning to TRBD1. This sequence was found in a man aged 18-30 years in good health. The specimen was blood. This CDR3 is CASSRRDRAAARTEAFF. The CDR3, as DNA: TGTGCCAGCAGCCGGAGGGACAGAGCCGCGGCCCGTACTGAAGCTTTCTTT.